What follows is one T cell receptor (beta chain) and its context. The data are from a study of T cell changes during pregnancy in multiple sclerosis. The length of the CDR3 is 16 residues. J gave up 4 bases and V 2 bases, and 6 bases lay outside the gene matches. Germline assignment: CDR1 SGHRS and CDR2 YFSETQ. Some clones are missing from TCRdb's copy, which holds only in-frame ones; the method was immunoSEQ multiplex PCR. The table includes fewer than 20,000 clones, 95% to 97% detected once. The clonotype was recovered from a female donor with multiple sclerosis, enrolled in a pregnancy study. The rearrangement links TRBV5-1 to TRBJ2-2; 9 bases align to TRBD2. The sequences come from peripheral blood, collected in the third trimester of pregnancy. The CDR3 is CASSLGAGGPTGELFF. For the CDR3, the DNA is TGCGCCAGCAGCTTAGGAGCGGGGGGACCCACCGGGGAGCTGTTTTTT.